The 17 T cell receptor beta chains reported below all come from one sample, sequenced in a study of CD4 T cells in relation to SARS-CoV-2 and coronaviruses. Sequencing was performed with immunoSEQ multiplex PCR; in TCRdb, only in-frame clones are kept and a portion is missing. Here the sample spans some 65,000 clones, 80% to 90% being singletons. Before the COVID-19 pandemic, during about 2010-2019, CD4+ T cells were taken from unexposed donors. Input material: memory CD4+ T cells from PBMCs. The source is a human donor in good health.

The rearrangement joins TRBV28 to TRBJ1-3; 7 bases line up with TRBD1. J gave up 2 bases and V 6 bases, and 4 bases lay outside the gene matches. Looked up from germline, CDR1 is MDHEN and CDR2 is SYDVKM. This CDR3 has 14 amino acids. CDR3 amino acids: CASRTGTAGNTIYF. The CDR3 DNA follows: TGTGCCAGCAGAACCGGGACAGCTGGAAACACCATATATTTT.

V and J are TRBV3-1 (or the pseudogene TRBV3-2) and TRBJ2-3; D is unclear. With 1 base removed from V and 6 bases from J, the gap between germline ends came to 14 bases. This CDR3 has 15 residues. Germline CDR1 is LGHDT and CDR2 is YNNKEL (reference sequence). CDR3 protein: CASSQGTRKVDTQYF. CDR3 sequence (DNA): TGTGCCAGCAGCCAAGGGACGAGAAAAGTGGATACGCAGTATTTT.

The J gene is TRBJ2-1, the V gene TRBV24-1, with 8 bases fitting TRBD2. Germline V gene lookup returns CDR1 KGHDR and CDR2 SFDVKD. Trimming took 3 bases from V and 7 from J; bases not matched to a gene: 4. The CDR3 has 14 amino acids. The CDR3 region is CATSDAGGGNEQFF. For the CDR3, the DNA is TGTGCCACCAGTGATGCGGGGGGCGGGAATGAGCAGTTCTTC.

The chain recombines TRBV30 with TRBJ2-3; no firm D call. In germline, CDR1 is GTSNPN, CDR2 SVGIG (reference sequence). V lost 0 bases, J lost 3 bases, and 7 bases lay in between. The CDR3 is 13 amino acids. In DNA, the CDR3 is TGTGCCTGGAGTGTTATGGGGACAGATACGCAGTATTTT. This translates into CAWSVMGTDTQYF.

The chain has TRBV28 and TRBJ1-5, with D tentatively TRBD1 (5 bases). In germline, CDR1 is MDHEN, CDR2 SYDVKM. V lost 3 bases and J 2 bases, leaving 14 bases between the germline ends. The CDR3 contains 16 residues. The CDR3 DNA follows: TGTGCCAGCAGTTTTCCCTCTCCAGGGCGCAATCAGCCCCAGCATTTT. This codes for CASSFPSPGRNQPQHF.

This clone turned up a few times. J is TRBJ2-7 and V is TRBV5-6; 10 bases align to TRBD2. The CDR3 sequence is 16 residues long. CDR1 is SGHDT, CDR2 YYEEEE, per germline. With V trimmed by 0 bases and J by 2 bases, 5 bases remained unmatched. The CDR3 protein is CASSLVGTSVPYEQYF. The CDR3 DNA follows: TGTGCCAGCAGCTTGGTTGGGACTAGCGTACCCTACGAGCAGTACTTC.

The J gene is TRBJ2-3, the V gene TRBV2; D is undetermined. The ends were cut back, 6 bases at V and 6 bases at J, with 19 bases in the middle. Germline CDR1 and CDR2: SNHLY and FYNNEI. This CDR3 comprises 15 residues. CDR3 nucleotide sequence: TGTGCCAGCAGATACCGCCTCCAATATCCGGATACGCAGTATTTT. It specifies CASRYRLQYPDTQYF.

The V and J genes are TRBV28 and TRBJ2-6; 8 nucleotides line up with TRBD1. V was clipped by 5 bases and J by 3 bases; unmatched bases: 6. This CDR3 has 16 residues. CDR1 is MDHEN and CDR2 is SYDVKM in the germline V gene. CDR3: CASSPGQGGGANVLTF. The CDR3 DNA is TGTGCCAGCAGTCCCGGACAGGGTGGTGGGGCCAACGTCCTGACTTTC.

CDR3 bases: TGTGCCAGCAGTGGGGGGCCTGATGAAAAACTGTTTTTT. Amino acids: CASSGGPDEKLFF. The genes are TRBV25-1 and TRBJ1-4, with TRBD1 as a possible D gene (6 bases). V was cut by 4 bases and J by 6 bases, with 9 bases left in between. Germline CDR1 MGHDK, CDR2 SYGVNS. The CDR3 runs to 13 residues.

This chain links TRBV13 with TRBJ2-3; TRBD2 is a possible D gene (7 bases). V was shortened by 5 bases and J by 9 bases, with 21 bases between the two germline ends. The CDR3 is 15 residues long. The germline CDR1 and CDR2 sequences are PRHDT and FYEKMQ (reference sequence). The CDR3 nucleotides are TGTGCCAGCAGCGAACAGGGACTACTGCTTTTAACGCAGTATTTT. As protein: CASSEQGLLLLTQYF.

This clone has just a few counts. The chain couples TRBV6-2 or TRBV6-3 to TRBJ2-1, with unresolved D. CDR3 length: 11 residues. In germline, CDR1 is MNHEY, CDR2 SVGEGT. Trimming left V 5 bases short and J 3 bases short, with 2 bases between. The CDR3 region is CASSRYNEQFF. The CDR3 DNA reads TGTGCCAGCAGTCGCTACAATGAGCAGTTCTTC.

The rearrangement uses TRBV25-1 and TRBJ1-1, with TRBD1 identical over 8 bases. The CDR3 covers 16 residues. The V gene's germline CDR1 is MGHDK and CDR2 SYGVNS. The V segment lost 6 bases and the J segment 4 bases; nucleotides outside the gene matches: 13. This chain's CDR3 is CASSPKAGTGGTEAFF. The CDR3 region has the DNA TGTGCCAGCAGCCCTAAGGCCGGGACAGGAGGCACTGAAGCTTTCTTT.

The chain combines TRBV2 with TRBJ1-4; D is unclear. The CDR3 contains 14 residues. Trimming removed 5 bases from V and 0 bases from J, with 7 bases in between. Looked up from germline, CDR1 is SNHLY and CDR2 is FYNNEI. The CDR3 spells CASSYTATNEKLFF. CDR3 nucleotide sequence: TGTGCCAGCAGTTACACAGCAACTAATGAAAAACTGTTTTTT.

This sequence joins TRBV4-2 and TRBJ2-3, with D maybe TRBD2 (6 bases). This CDR3 is built from 17 residues. Germline V gene lookup returns CDR1 LGHNA and CDR2 YNFKEQ. The V and J ends lost 6 bases and 2 bases respectively, with 21 bases between them. The CDR3 spells CASRASEGAGNTDTQYF. The CDR3 DNA reads as TGTGCCAGCAGGGCCTCGGAGGGAGCGGGCAACACAGATACGCAGTATTTT.

This chain connects TRBV11-2 to TRBJ1-2; possibly TRBD1 for D (5 bases). The CDR3 extends over 15 amino acids. V gave up 5 bases and J gave up 4 bases, with 17 bases separating them. CDR1 is SGHAT, CDR2 FQNNGV, per germline. The CDR3 sequence is CASSPRFSGGYGYTF. The CDR3 DNA follows: TGTGCCAGCAGCCCCCGATTTTCGGGGGGCTATGGCTACACCTTC.

CDR3 coding DNA: TGTGCCAGCAGCGCAAACACTGGACAGGGGGCCGGGGGCTACACCTTC. It specifies CASSANTGQGAGGYTF. The chain is built from TRBV9 and TRBJ1-2; 11 bases are shared with TRBD1. Germline CDR1 is SGDLS and CDR2 is YYNGEE. After removal of 3 bases from V and 8 bases from J, the junction contained 12 bases not matched to a gene. The CDR3 consists of 16 residues.

The chain has TRBV7-9 and TRBJ1-4; 9 bases match TRBD1. The CDR3 runs 15 residues. Germline values: CDR1 SEHNR, CDR2 FQNEAQ (reference sequence). The junction had 5 bases not matched to a gene; V was cut back by 4 bases and J by 5 bases. CDR3 sequence: CASSYDRGDNEKLFF. For the CDR3, the DNA is TGTGCCAGCAGCTATGACAGGGGGGACAATGAAAAACTGTTTTTT.